One and the same sample provided the 29 T cell receptor beta chains below, sequenced in a study of graft-versus-host responses after intestinal transplantation. What these receptors recognize is not known. The assay was immunoSEQ multiplex PCR, and TCRdb's table has in-frame clones only and misses some. The sample records about 120,000 clones, 90% being singletons. The input for sequencing was unstimulated CD4+ T cells sorted from spleen or lymph node cells, taken before intestinal transplant. The receptors originated from a human donor who received an intestinal transplant.

This clone was found once. The rearrangement uses TRBV20-1 and TRBJ2-3, with D unclear. V was clipped by 7 bases and J by 2 bases, with 7 bases between them. This CDR3 region has 11 residues. Germline V gene data show CDR1 as DFQATT and CDR2 as SNEGSKA (reference sequence). The CDR3 coding sequence is TGCAGTGGGTTGGCCACAGATACGCAGTATTTT. Its protein is CSGLATDTQYF.

The chain is built from TRBV23-1 and TRBJ1-5; 10 positions match TRBD1. TRBV23-1 falls under the ORF class, with uncertain function. Trimming cost V 3 bases and J 6 bases; bases outside gene matches: 8. The CDR3 is made up of 16 amino acids. The chain's CDR3 is CASSQRDRGGGQPQHF. The DNA for the CDR3 is TGCGCCAGCAGTCAGCGGGACAGGGGAGGGGGTCAGCCCCAGCATTTT.

In DNA form, the CDR3 reads TGTGCCAGCAGCCCGACAGGGATTGAAGCTTTCTTT. Translation: CASSPTGIEAFF. V and J are TRBV7-9 and TRBJ1-1; TRBD1 agrees at 7 bases. Unmatched junction bases numbered 4, after V lost 5 bases and J lost 7 bases. This CDR3 contains 12 residues. Germline CDR1 is SEHNR and CDR2 is FQNEAQ (reference sequence).

The rearrangement joins TRBV19 to TRBJ1-6, with D maybe TRBD1 (6 bases). The V gene lost 5 bases and the J gene lost 9 bases, with 17 bases spanning the gap. This CDR3 is built from 15 residues. Looked up from germline, CDR1 is LNHDA and CDR2 is SQIVND (reference sequence). The CDR3 loop is CASSVTGTFTSPLHF. The CDR3 nucleotides are TGTGCCAGTAGTGTAACCGGGACATTTACTTCACCCCTCCACTTT. The complete variable domain, with remaining parts taken from reference TRBV19 and TRBJ1-6, reads DGGITQSPKYLFRKEGQNVTLSCEQNLNHDAMYWYRQDPGQGLRLIYYSQIVNDFQKGDIAEGYSVSREKKESFPLTVTSAQKNPTAFYLCASSVTGTFTSPLHFGNGTRLTVT.

The chain joins TRBV10-3 to TRBJ1-1; D may be TRBD1 (6 bases). The CDR3 has 16 residues. V was pared by 3 bases and J by 4 bases, with 18 bases between. The V gene's germline CDR1 is ENHRY and CDR2 SYGVKD. CDR3 bases: TGTGCCATCAGTGACGTAAGGGACAACGCCGTCACTGAAGCTTTCTTT. It codes for CAISDVRDNAVTEAFF.

This rearrangement joins TRBV30 to TRBJ1-2, with 8 bases lining up with TRBD1. Looked up from germline, CDR1 is GTSNPN and CDR2 is SVGIG (reference sequence). CDR3 size: 13 residues. V was pared by 3 bases and J by 8 bases, with 8 bases of the junction left unmatched. The CDR3 is CAWRNRGTEGYTF. Here the CDR3 DNA reads TGTGCCTGGAGAAACAGGGGGACCGAGGGCTACACCTTC.

V is TRBV18 and J is TRBJ2-1; the match to TRBD2 covers 10 bases. Germline V gene data show CDR1 as KGHSH and CDR2 as LQKENI. J lost 4 bases, V lost 6 bases, and 3 bases had no gene match. The CDR3 is 14 residues long. As DNA, the CDR3 is TGTGCCAGCTCCCTAGCGGGAGTATACAATGAGCAGTTCTTC. Translating it yields CASSLAGVYNEQFF.

As concerns this clone: Other DNA sequences in this specimen translate into the identical CDR3. V gene TRBV10-2 combines with J gene TRBJ2-5, with D hard to call. The germline V and J ends were trimmed by 5 bases and 3 bases, with 4 bases remaining between them. This CDR3 comprises 11 residues. Germline CDR1 and CDR2: WSHSY and SAAADI. The CDR3 DNA reads as TGCGCCAGCAGTATAGAAGAGACCCAGTACTTC. The encoded protein is CASSIEETQYF.

The chain is built from TRBV19 and TRBJ1-1; D unclear. The V and J ends lost 4 bases and 4 bases respectively, with 16 bases between them. Per germline, CDR1 LNHDA and CDR2 SQIVND (reference sequence). The CDR3 covers 15 residues. CDR3 residues: CASSTPGGGFTEAFF. The CDR3 nucleotides are TGTGCCAGTAGTACCCCGGGCGGAGGGTTCACTGAAGCTTTCTTT.

This chain uses TRBV7-9 with TRBJ1-1, with D unresolved. The CDR3 is 11 residues long. Germline-derived CDR1 and CDR2 are SEHNR and FQNEAQ (reference sequence). Trimming shortened V by 5 bases and J by 3 bases, and 4 bases separated the two germline ends. The CDR3 DNA reads as TGTGCCAGCAGCCCTGACACTGAAGCTTTCTTT. As protein: CASSPDTEAFF. Together with reference TRBV7-9 and TRBJ1-1, the CDR3 gives the full variable domain: DTGVSQNPRHKITKRGQNVTFRCDPISEHNRLYWYRQTLGQGPEFLTYFQNEAQLEKSRLLSDRFSAERPKGSFSTLEIQRTEQGDSAMYLCASSPDTEAFFGQGTRLTVV.

V and J are TRBV5-4 and TRBJ2-1; TRBD2 agrees at 7 bases. The CDR3 runs to 15 residues. Germline CDR1 is SGHNT and CDR2 is YYREEE (reference sequence). Germline trimming cut 5 bases from V and 4 bases from J; bases unmatched to any gene: 9. The CDR3 loop reads CASSSPGTMYNEQFF. The CDR3, as DNA: TGTGCCAGCAGTTCTCCCGGGACTATGTACAATGAGCAGTTCTTC.

The chain employs TRBV6-1 and TRBJ1-2, with D unresolved. V gave up 5 bases and J gave up 0 bases, with 7 bases separating them. Germline V gives CDR1 MNHNS, CDR2 SASEGT. This CDR3 region has 13 residues. CDR3 loop: CASSRVANYGYTF. The DNA for the CDR3 is TGTGCCAGCAGTCGGGTGGCTAACTATGGCTACACCTTC.

For the CDR3, the DNA is TGCGCCAGCAGCCAAGACGCACTGCCCACCGGGGAGCTGTTTTTT. It translates to CASSQDALPTGELFF. The chain carries TRBV4-3 and TRBJ2-2; D ambiguous. Germline values: CDR1 LGHNA, CDR2 YSLEER. V was clipped by 0 bases and J by 4 bases, with 9 bases between them. The CDR3 extends over 15 amino acids.

This clone was detected a few times. The chain employs TRBV5-6 and TRBJ1-2; D unclear. V was pared by 2 bases and J by 0 bases, with 8 bases between. Germline V gives CDR1 SGHDT, CDR2 YYEEEE. The CDR3 is made up of 14 amino acids. Written as DNA, the CDR3 is TGTGCCAGCAGCTTAGCACCGGCTAACTATGGCTACACCTTC. As protein: CASSLAPANYGYTF.

The chain uses TRBV5-5 and TRBJ1-3, with 7 nucleotides matching TRBD1. The CDR3 is 16 residues long. From germline, CDR1 is SGHKS and CDR2 YYEKEE (reference sequence). After removal of 2 bases from V and 11 bases from J, the junction contained 16 bases not matched to a gene. CDR3 loop: CASSLNRGSSGTPIYF. The CDR3, as DNA: TGTGCCAGCAGCTTAAACAGGGGATCCTCGGGAACACCCATATATTTT. Looking up the rest from reference TRBV5-5 and TRBJ1-3 gives the full variable domain: DAGVTQSPTHLIKTRGQQVTLRCSPISGHKSVSWYQQVLGQGPQFIFQYYEKEERGRGNFPDRFSARQFPNYSSELNVNALLLGDSALYLCASSLNRGSSGTPIYFGEGSWLTVV.

This clone was seen only once. V is TRBV7-9 and J is TRBJ2-1; perhaps TRBD1 as D (5 bases). The germline gives CDR1 SEHNR, CDR2 FQNEAQ (reference sequence). The CDR3 is 16 residues long. The V end lost 2 bases, the J end lost 0 bases, and 11 bases lay between the germline ends. CDR3 amino acids: CASSLRRTSSYNEQFF. CDR3 in DNA: TGTGCCAGCAGCTTACGAAGGACAAGCTCCTACAATGAGCAGTTCTTC.

V usage is TRBV28 and J usage is TRBJ1-4; possible D gene TRBD1, 5 bases. The germline V gene encodes CDR1 MDHEN and CDR2 SYDVKM. The CDR3 runs 16 residues. Deletions cut 4 bases from V and 4 bases from J, with 16 bases between. CDR3: CASSSQPGRVNEKLFF. DNA of the CDR3: TGTGCCAGCAGTTCGCAACCGGGCAGGGTTAATGAAAAACTGTTTTTT.

The CDR3 spells CASSPIGQGWETQYF. The CDR3 bases are TGTGCCAGCAGCCCAATAGGACAGGGATGGGAGACCCAGTACTTC. The chain combines TRBV14 with TRBJ2-5, with TRBD1 matching 8 bases. CDR3 size: 15 residues. The germline gives CDR1 SGHDN, CDR2 FVKESK. V gave up 4 bases and J gave up 5 bases; unmatched junction bases: 9.

This clone was recorded a few times. Within the sample, other DNA sequences also encode this same CDR3. The chain is built from TRBV20-1 and TRBJ2-7; D may be TRBD2 (5 bases). Trimming cost V 1 base and J 7 bases, with 5 bases left between them. The CDR3 has 10 residues. Per germline, CDR1 DFQATT and CDR2 SNEGSKA (reference sequence). The CDR3 loop reads CSARGEEQYF. The CDR3 DNA is TGCAGTGCTAGAGGGGAGGAGCAGTACTTC.

The CDR3 DNA sequence: TGTGCCAGCAGCTTAGGAGGCCTAGCGGCCTCCTACAATGAGCAGTTCTTC. Translation: CASSLGGLAASYNEQFF. This rearrangement joins TRBV7-2 to TRBJ2-1; TRBD2 aligns across 7 bases. The germline V gene has CDR1 SGHTA and CDR2 FQGNSA. There are 17 residues in the CDR3. V lost 1 base to trimming and J lost 0 bases; unmatched junction nucleotides: 6. Looking up the rest from reference TRBV7-2 and TRBJ2-1 gives the full variable domain: GAGVSQSPSNKVTEKGKDVELRCDPISGHTALYWYRQSLGQGLEFLIYFQGNSAPDKSGLPSDRFSAERTGGSVSTLTIQRTQQEDSAVYLCASSLGGLAASYNEQFFGPGTRLTVL.

This clone was counted a single time. This sequence joins TRBV18 and TRBJ2-2; 7 nucleotides agree with TRBD2. The germline CDR1 and CDR2 sequences are KGHSH and LQKENI. J was trimmed by 2 bases and V by 3 bases; bases with no gene match: 6. This CDR3 spans 16 amino acids. CDR3 residues: CASSPLLALNTGELFF. The CDR3 DNA follows: TGTGCCAGCTCACCCCTACTAGCGCTTAACACCGGGGAGCTGTTTTTT.

This clone was seen only once. The chain carries TRBV5-1 and TRBJ2-2; weak D call: TRBD2 (5 bases). Germline loops: CDR1 SGHRS, CDR2 YFSETQ. V was pared by 4 bases and J by 8 bases, with 21 bases between. CDR3 size: 16 residues. The CDR3 bases are TGCGCCAGCAGCCCCCTCGGGGTCAGTACCTCTGGGGAGCTGTTTTTT. Translated: CASSPLGVSTSGELFF.

V is TRBV7-9 and J is TRBJ2-7, with 8 bases lining up with TRBD2. The CDR3 extends over 15 amino acids. CDR1 and CDR2 (germline): SEHNR, FQNEAQ (reference sequence). V shed 3 bases, J shed 2 bases, and the junction held 6 bases outside the gene matches. In nucleotides, the CDR3 is TGTGCCAGCAGCTTCGCGTCGGGGGGGCCCTACGAGCAGTACTTC. Protein: CASSFASGGPYEQYF.

This clone was detected only a few times. The rearrangement uses TRBV4-3 and TRBJ1-1; D gene uncertain. The V end was cut by 3 bases, the J end by 1 base, with 9 bases between. CDR3 length: 14 amino acids. Germline lookup yields CDR1 LGHNA and CDR2 YSLEER. The CDR3: CASSQQGRNTEAFF. DNA of the CDR3: TGCGCCAGCAGCCAGCAAGGGAGGAACACTGAAGCTTTCTTT.

This chain links TRBV2 with TRBJ1-3, with 10 nucleotides matching TRBD1. The V and J ends lost 5 bases and 8 bases, in that order; junction bases with no gene match: 12. CDR1 and CDR2 (germline): SNHLY, FYNNEI. The CDR3 runs 16 residues. The CDR3, as DNA: TGTGCCAGCAGTCCGGGACAGGGGACTCTTAAGGACACCATATATTTT. It is translated as CASSPGQGTLKDTIYF.

The genes are TRBV6-1 and TRBJ2-5; 8 nucleotides line up with TRBD2. V gave up 11 bases and J gave up 5 bases; unmatched junction bases: 7. The CDR3 covers 12 residues. CDR1 and CDR2 (germline): MNHNS, SASEGT. The CDR3 DNA reads TGTGCCGCGGGAGGTGGGCGGGAGACCCAGTACTTC. This sequence encodes CAAGGGRETQYF.

In this sample, this clone turned up once. The chain is built from TRBV19 and TRBJ1-5, with D possibly matching TRBD1 (6 bases). Looked up from germline, CDR1 is LNHDA and CDR2 is SQIVND (reference sequence). The CDR3 contains 18 residues. Trimming took off 6 bases at V and 2 bases at J, with 23 bases between the two ends. CDR3 coding DNA: TGTGCCAGTAGGGCATACGGGCAGGGGAGGGTGGGCAATCAGCCCCAGCATTTT. Amino acid sequence: CASRAYGQGRVGNQPQHF.

The rearrangement joins TRBV11-2 to TRBJ1-2, with D unresolved. Germline V gives CDR1 SGHAT, CDR2 FQNNGV. V was pared by 5 bases and J by 4 bases, with 11 bases between. This CDR3 spans 13 amino acids. The CDR3 is CASSQPGVYGYTF. The CDR3 coding sequence is TGTGCCAGCAGCCAACCCGGGGTCTATGGCTACACCTTC.

The chain links TRBV5-1 to TRBJ1-2; 7 nucleotides match TRBD1. CDR1 and CDR2 (germline): SGHRS, YFSETQ. The V and J ends lost 4 bases and 7 bases, in that order; junction bases with no gene match: 7. This CDR3 has 13 amino acids. The CDR3 DNA follows: TGCGCCAGCAGCAAAGCCCAGGGGGGTGGCTACACCTTC. Amino acids: CASSKAQGGGYTF.